This entry lists 2 T cell receptor beta chains sequenced from one sample in a study of CD8+ T cells in alopecia areata (dated by TCRdb to the late 2010s). The sample's time point, from its label and the paper: baseline before oral tofacitinib. Libraries were prepared through the immunoSEQ multiplex PCR assay. RNA was extracted from all samples and reverse transcribed into cDNA, which served as template for TCR sequencing. TCRdb retrieved this table from immuneACCESS and kept in-frame rearrangements only. Not all clones are present; in checked studies, unresolved V genes account for under half, and no reason is known for the remainder. This sample holds approximately 180,000 clones; 67% were observed only once. The ten largest clones add up to 9.5% to 12% of the sample. The sequences come from CD8+ T cells sorted from blood, collected at week 0. The receptors originated from a human donor with alopecia areata.

This chain links TRBV11-1 with TRBJ1-2, with 8 bases that match TRBD1. Germline V gene data show CDR1 as SGHAT and CDR2 as FQDESV (reference sequence). The CDR3 consists of 19 residues. After removal of 1 base from V and 3 bases from J, the junction contained 16 bases not matched to a gene. The CDR3 bases are TGTGCCAGCAGCTTAGAGAGGCCGGGACAGGACCCCCTCTACTATGGCTACACCTTC. Its protein is CASSLERPGQDPLYYGYTF.

V usage is TRBV29-1 and J usage is TRBJ2-3, with TRBD1 matching 9 bases. Looked up from germline, CDR1 is SQVTM and CDR2 is ANQGSEA. The CDR3 runs to 13 residues. The CDR3 is CTDQTGGTDTQYF. The CDR3 bases are TGCACCGACCAGACAGGGGGGACAGATACGCAGTATTTT.